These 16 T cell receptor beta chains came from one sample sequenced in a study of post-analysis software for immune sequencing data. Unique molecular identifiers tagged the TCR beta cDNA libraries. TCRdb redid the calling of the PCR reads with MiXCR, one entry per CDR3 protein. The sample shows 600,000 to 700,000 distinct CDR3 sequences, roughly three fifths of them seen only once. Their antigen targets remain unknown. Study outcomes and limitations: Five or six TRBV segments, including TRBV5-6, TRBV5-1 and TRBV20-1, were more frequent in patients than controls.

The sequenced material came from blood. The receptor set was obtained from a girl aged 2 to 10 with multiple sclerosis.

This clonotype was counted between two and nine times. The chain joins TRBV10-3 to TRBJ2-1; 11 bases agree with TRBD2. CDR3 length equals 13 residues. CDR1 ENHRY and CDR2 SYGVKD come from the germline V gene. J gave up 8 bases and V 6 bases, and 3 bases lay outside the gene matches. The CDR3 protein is CAIRLAGVDEQFF. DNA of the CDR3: TGTGCCATCAGACTAGCGGGAGTAGATGAGCAGTTCTTC.

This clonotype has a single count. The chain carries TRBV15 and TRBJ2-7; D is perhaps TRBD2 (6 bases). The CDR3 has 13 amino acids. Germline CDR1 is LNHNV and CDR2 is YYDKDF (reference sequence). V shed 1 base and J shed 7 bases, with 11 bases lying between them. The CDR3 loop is CATSRGDLGEQYF. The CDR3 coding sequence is TGTGCCACCAGCAGAGGGGACTTGGGGGAGCAGTACTTC.

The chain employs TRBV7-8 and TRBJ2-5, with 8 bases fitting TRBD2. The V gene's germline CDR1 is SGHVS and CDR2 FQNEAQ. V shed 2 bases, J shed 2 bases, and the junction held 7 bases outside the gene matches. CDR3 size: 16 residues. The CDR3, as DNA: TGTGCCAGCAGCTTATGGGCAGCGGGGGAACAAGAGACCCAGTACTTC. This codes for CASSLWAAGEQETQYF.

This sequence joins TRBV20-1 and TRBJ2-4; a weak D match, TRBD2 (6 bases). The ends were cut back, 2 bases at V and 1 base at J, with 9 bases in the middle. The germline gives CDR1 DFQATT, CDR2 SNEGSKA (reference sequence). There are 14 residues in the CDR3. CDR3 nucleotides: TGCAGTGCTAGATACAGCGGGGCCAAAAACATTCAGTACTTC. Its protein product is CSARYSGAKNIQYF.

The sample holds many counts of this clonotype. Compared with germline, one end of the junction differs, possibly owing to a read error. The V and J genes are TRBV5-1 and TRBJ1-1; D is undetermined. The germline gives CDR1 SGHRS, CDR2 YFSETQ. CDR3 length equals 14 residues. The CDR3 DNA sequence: TGTGCCAGCAGCTTAGCGGGCGGGAACACTGAAGCTTTCTTT. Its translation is CASSLAGGNTEAFF. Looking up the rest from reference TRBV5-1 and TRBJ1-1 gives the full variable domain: KAGVTQTPRYLIKTRGQQVTLSCSPISGHRSVSWYQQTPGQGLQFLFEYFSETQRNKGNFPGRFSGRQFSNSRSEMNVSTLELGDSALYLCASSLAGGNTEAFFGQGTRLTVV.

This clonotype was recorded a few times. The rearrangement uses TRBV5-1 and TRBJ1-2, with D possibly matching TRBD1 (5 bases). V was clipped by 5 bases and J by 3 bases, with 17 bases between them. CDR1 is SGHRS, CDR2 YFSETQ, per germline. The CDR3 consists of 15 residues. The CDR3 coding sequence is TGCGCCAGCAGACCCCGTGGGGGGTGGGACTATGGCTACACCTTC. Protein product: CASRPRGGWDYGYTF.

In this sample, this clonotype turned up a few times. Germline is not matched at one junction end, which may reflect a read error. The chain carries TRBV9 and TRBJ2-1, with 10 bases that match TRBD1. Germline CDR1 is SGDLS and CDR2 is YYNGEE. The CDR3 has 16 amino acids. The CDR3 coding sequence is TGTGCCAGCAGCGAAAGCCGGGACAGGGGAGGGGATGAACAGTTCTTC. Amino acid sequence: CASSESRDRGGDEQFF.

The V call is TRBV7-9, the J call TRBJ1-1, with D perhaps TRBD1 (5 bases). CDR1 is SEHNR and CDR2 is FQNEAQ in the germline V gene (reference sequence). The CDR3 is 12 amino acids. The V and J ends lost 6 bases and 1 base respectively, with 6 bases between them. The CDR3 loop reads CASRGTNTEAFF. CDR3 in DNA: TGTGCCAGCAGAGGGACGAACACTGAAGCTTTCTTT.

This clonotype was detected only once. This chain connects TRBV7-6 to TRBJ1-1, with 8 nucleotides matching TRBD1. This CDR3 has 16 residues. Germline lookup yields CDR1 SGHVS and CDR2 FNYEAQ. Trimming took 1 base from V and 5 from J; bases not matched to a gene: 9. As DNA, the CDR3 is TGTGCCAGCAGCTTAGAAAGAACAGGGGGGGGGACTGAAGCTTTCTTT. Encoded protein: CASSLERTGGGTEAFF.

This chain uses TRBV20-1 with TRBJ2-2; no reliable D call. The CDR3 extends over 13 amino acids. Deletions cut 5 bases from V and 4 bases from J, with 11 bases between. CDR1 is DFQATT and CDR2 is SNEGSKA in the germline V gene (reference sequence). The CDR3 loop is CSARTHVTGELFF. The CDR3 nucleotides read TGCAGTGCTCGTACCCATGTCACCGGGGAGCTGTTTTTT.

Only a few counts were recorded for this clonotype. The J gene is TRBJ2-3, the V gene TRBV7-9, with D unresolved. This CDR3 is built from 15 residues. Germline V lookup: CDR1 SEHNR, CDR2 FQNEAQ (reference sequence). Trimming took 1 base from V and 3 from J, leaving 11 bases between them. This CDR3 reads CASSLENGWTDTQYF. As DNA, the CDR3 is TGTGCCAGCAGCTTAGAAAACGGTTGGACAGATACGCAGTATTTT. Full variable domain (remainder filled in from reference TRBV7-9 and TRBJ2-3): DTGVSQNPRHKITKRGQNVTFRCDPISEHNRLYWYRQTLGQGPEFLTYFQNEAQLEKSRLLSDRFSAERPKGSFSTLEIQRTEQGDSAMYLCASSLENGWTDTQYFGPGTRLTVL.

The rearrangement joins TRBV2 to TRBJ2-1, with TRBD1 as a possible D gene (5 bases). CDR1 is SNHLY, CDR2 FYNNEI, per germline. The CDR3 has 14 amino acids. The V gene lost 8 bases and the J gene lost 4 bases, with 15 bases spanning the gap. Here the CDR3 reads CASGSATVYNEQFF. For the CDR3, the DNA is TGTGCCAGCGGCTCCGCGACAGTGTACAATGAGCAGTTCTTC. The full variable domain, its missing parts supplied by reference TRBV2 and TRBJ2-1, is EPEVTQTPSHQVTQMGQEVILRCVPISNHLYFYWYRQILGQKVEFLVSFYNNEISEKSEIFDDQFSVERPDGSNFTLKIRSTKLEDSAMYFCASGSATVYNEQFFGPGTRLTVL.

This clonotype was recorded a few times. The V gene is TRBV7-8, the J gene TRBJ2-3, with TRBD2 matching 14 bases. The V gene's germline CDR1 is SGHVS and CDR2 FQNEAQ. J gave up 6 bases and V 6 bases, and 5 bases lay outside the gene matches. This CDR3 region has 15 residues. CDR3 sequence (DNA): TGTGCCAGCAGGGGACTAGCGGGAGCATCCGATACGCAGTATTTT. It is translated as CASRGLAGASDTQYF.

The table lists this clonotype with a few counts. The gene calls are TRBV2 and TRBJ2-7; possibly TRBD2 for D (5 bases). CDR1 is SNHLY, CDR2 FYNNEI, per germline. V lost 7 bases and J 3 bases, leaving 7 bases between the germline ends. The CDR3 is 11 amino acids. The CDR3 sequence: CASIGIYEQYF. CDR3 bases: TGTGCCAGCATCGGGATCTACGAGCAGTACTTC. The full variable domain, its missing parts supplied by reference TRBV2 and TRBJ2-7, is EPEVTQTPSHQVTQMGQEVILRCVPISNHLYFYWYRQILGQKVEFLVSFYNNEISEKSEIFDDQFSVERPDGSNFTLKIRSTKLEDSAMYFCASIGIYEQYFGPGTRLTVT.

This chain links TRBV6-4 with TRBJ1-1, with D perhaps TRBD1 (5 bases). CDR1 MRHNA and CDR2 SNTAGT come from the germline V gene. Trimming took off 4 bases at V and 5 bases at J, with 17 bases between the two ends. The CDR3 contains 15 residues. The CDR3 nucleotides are TGTGCCAGCAGTGCCTCGGGCCTTGGGGGGACTGAAGCTTTCTTT. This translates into CASSASGLGGTEAFF.

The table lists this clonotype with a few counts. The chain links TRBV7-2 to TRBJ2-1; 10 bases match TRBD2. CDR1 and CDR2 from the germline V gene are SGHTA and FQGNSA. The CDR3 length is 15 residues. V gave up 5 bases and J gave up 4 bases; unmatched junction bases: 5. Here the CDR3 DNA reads TGTGCCAGCAGCGCCTCTAGCGGGAGTTACAATGAGCAGTTCTTC. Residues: CASSASSGSYNEQFF.